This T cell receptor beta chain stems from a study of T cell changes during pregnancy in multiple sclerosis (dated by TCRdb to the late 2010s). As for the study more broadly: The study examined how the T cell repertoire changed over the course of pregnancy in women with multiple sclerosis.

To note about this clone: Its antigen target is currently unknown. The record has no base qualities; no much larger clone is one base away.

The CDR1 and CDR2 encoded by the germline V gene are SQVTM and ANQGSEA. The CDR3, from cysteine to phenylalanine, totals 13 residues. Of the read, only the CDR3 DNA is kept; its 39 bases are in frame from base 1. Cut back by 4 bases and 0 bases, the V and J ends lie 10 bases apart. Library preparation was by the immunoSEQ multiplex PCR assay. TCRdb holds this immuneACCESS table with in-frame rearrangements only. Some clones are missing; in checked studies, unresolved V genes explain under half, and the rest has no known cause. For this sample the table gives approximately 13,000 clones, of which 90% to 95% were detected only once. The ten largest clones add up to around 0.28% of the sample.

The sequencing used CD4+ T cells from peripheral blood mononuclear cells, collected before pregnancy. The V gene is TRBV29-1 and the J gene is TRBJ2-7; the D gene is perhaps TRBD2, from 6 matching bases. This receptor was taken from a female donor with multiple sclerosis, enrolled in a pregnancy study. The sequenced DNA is TGCAGCGTTGGCGGGGCGGGCTCCTACGAGCAGTACTTC. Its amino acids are CSVGGAGSYEQYF.